This T cell receptor beta chain was found in a study of blood T cells in healthy people across ages. Study information: When template switching was applied, about one barcoded beta molecule was captured per two T cells.

Study-wide results and limits: Higher diversity and more naive CD4+ cells were features of long-lived donors, compared to aged donors.

Then a second PCR, running roughly 7 to 12 cycles, was carried out with a sample-barcoded 5' primer and a J-beta primer mix. TCRdb passed the 5' RACE reads through MiXCR, listing each CDR3 protein once. The sample lists roughly 680,000 distinct CDR3 sequences; 40% to 65% were seen once. Notes on this clonotype: Its antigen is still unknown.

The sequence was obtained from a woman over 75 in good health. The specimen was blood.

The CDR3 DNA follows: TGCAGTGCTAGAGACCTACTAGCGGGTATGTTCAATGAGCAGTTCTTC. Translation: CSARDLLAGMFNEQFF. This sequence joins TRBV20-1 and TRBJ2-1, with 9 bases fitting TRBD2. The germline V gene encodes CDR1 DFQATT and CDR2 SNEGSKA (reference sequence). V gave up 0 bases and J gave up 6 bases; unmatched junction bases: 9. The CDR3 runs 16 residues.